These 8 T cell receptor beta chains were all obtained from the same sample, sequenced in a study of graft-versus-host responses after intestinal transplantation. Their specific antigens are unknown. Data came from immunoSEQ multiplex PCR; TCRdb stores just in-frame clones and leaves some out. The sample yields 75,000 to 90,000 clones, around nine tenths seen once. Specimen: unstimulated CD4+ T cells sorted from spleen or lymph node cells, collected before intestinal transplant. The source of these receptors is a human donor who received an intestinal transplant.

In this sample, this clone turned up a few times. The gene calls are TRBV11-1 and TRBJ2-3; TRBD2 matches at 10 bases. The CDR3 has 15 amino acids. Germline lookup yields CDR1 SGHAT and CDR2 FQDESV (reference sequence). Trimming cost V 3 bases and J 2 bases; bases outside gene matches: 2. CDR3 amino acids: CASSFGLAATDTQYF. In nucleotides, the CDR3 is TGTGCCAGCAGCTTCGGACTAGCGGCCACAGATACGCAGTATTTT.

This chain joins TRBV27 and TRBJ2-2; D is possibly TRBD2 (5 bases). Germline assignment: CDR1 MNHEY and CDR2 SMNVEV (reference sequence). V was trimmed by 3 bases and J by 3 bases, leaving 8 bases between them. The CDR3 loop spans 14 amino acids. The CDR3 here is CASSLVRDTGELFF. The CDR3 DNA is TGTGCCAGCAGTTTGGTGCGGGACACCGGGGAGCTGTTTTTT.

A single count supports this clone. CDR3 loop: CASSKWGGANTEAFF. For the CDR3, the DNA is TGTGCCAGCAGCAAATGGGGGGGGGCGAACACTGAAGCTTTCTTT. The chain carries TRBV21-1 and TRBJ1-1. TRBV21-1 is noted as a pseudogene. The CDR3 loop spans 15 amino acids.

This chain uses TRBV6-1 with TRBJ2-5; 8 positions match TRBD1. Germline CDR1 and CDR2: MNHNS and SASEGT. The CDR3 has 15 residues. With 6 bases clipped from V and 7 bases from J, the junction kept 13 bases outside the gene matches. The CDR3 nucleotides read TGTGCCAGCAGGGGGGACAGGACGCTACTTAGGACCCAGTACTTC. The encoded protein is CASRGDRTLLRTQYF.

V and J are TRBV29-1 and TRBJ2-2; D may be TRBD2 (6 bases). Per the germline V gene, CDR1 is SQVTM and CDR2 is ANQGSEA. Between the trimmed V and J ends, which lost 3 bases and 0 bases, there was a span of 8 bases. The CDR3 has 14 residues. DNA for the CDR3: TGCAGCGTTGAGGCTAGCGCGAACACCGGGGAGCTGTTTTTT. It encodes CSVEASANTGELFF.

This clone was seen once. The V call is TRBV5-1, the J call TRBJ2-1; 8 bases agree with TRBD2. The ends lost 5 bases at V and 7 bases at J; junction bases unmatched: 2. This CDR3 has 12 amino acids. Looked up from germline, CDR1 is SGHRS and CDR2 is YFSETQ. CDR3 DNA sequence: TGCGCCAGCAGGGCTAGCGGGAATGAGCAGTTCTTC. Amino acid sequence: CASRASGNEQFF.

The chain employs TRBV2 and TRBJ1-2; 10 bases line up with TRBD1. CDR1 is SNHLY and CDR2 is FYNNEI in the germline V gene. The J segment lost 7 bases and the V segment lost 6 bases, leaving 5 bases of the junction unmatched. This CDR3 is built from 13 residues. The CDR3 DNA follows: TGTGCCAGCAGACCCGGGACAGGGGTTGGCTACACCTTC. It codes for CASRPGTGVGYTF.

The CDR3 region is CATSRSQNSGAYEQYF. CDR3 in DNA: TGTGCCACCAGCAGAAGCCAAAACTCGGGGGCCTACGAGCAGTACTTC. The chain is built from TRBV15 and TRBJ2-7, with D perhaps TRBD2 (6 bases). CDR3 length: 16 residues. V shed 2 bases and J shed 2 bases, with 16 bases lying between them. CDR1 is LNHNV and CDR2 is YYDKDF in the germline V gene (reference sequence).